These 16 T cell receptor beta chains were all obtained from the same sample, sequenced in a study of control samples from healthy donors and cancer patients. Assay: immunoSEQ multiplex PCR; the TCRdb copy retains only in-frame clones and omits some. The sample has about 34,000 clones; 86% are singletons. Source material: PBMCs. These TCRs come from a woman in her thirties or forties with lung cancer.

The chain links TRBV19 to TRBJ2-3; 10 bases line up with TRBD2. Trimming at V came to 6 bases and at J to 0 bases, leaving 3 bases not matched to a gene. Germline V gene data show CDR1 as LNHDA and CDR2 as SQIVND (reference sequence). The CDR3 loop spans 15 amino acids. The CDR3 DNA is TGTGCCAGTAGGTTAGCGGGGGGAAGCACAGATACGCAGTATTTT. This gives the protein CASRLAGGSTDTQYF.

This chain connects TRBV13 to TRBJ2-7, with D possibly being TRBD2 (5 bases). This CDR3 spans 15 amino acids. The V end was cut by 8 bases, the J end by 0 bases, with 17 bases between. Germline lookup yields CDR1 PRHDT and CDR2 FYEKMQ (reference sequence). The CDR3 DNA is TGTGCCAGCTCCACTTATTCGGGGAGCTCCTACGAGCAGTACTTC. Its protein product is CASSTYSGSSYEQYF.

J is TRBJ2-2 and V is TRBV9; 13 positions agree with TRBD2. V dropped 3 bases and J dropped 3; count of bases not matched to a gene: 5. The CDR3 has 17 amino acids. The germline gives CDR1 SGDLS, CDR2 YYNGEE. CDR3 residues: CASSDQTSGGYTGELFF. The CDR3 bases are TGTGCCAGCAGCGACCAGACTAGCGGGGGGTACACCGGGGAGCTGTTTTTT.

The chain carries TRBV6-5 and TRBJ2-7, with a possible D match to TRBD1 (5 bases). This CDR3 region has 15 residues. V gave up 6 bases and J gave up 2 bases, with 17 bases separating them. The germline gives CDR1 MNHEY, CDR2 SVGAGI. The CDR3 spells CASSSALGHTYEQYF. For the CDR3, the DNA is TGTGCCAGCAGCTCCGCCCTTGGACACACCTACGAGCAGTACTTC.

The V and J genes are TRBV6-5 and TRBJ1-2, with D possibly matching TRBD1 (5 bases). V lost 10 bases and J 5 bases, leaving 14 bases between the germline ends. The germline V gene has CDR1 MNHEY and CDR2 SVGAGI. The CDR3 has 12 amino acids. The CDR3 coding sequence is TGTGCCACCGGGCAGGGTTTTTATGGCTACACCTTC. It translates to CATGQGFYGYTF.

Here the CDR3 DNA reads TGTGCCAGTAGTATGAACACTGAAGCTTTCTTT. It is translated as CASSMNTEAFF. The chain carries TRBV19 and TRBJ1-1; the D is unclear. The germline CDR1 and CDR2 sequences are LNHDA and SQIVND (reference sequence). V gave up 3 bases and J gave up 1 base, with 0 bases separating them. The CDR3 length is 11 residues.

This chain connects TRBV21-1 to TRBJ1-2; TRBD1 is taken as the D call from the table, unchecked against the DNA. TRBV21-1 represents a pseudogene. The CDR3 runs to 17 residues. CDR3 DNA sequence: TGTGCCAGCAGCAAAACCGGGACAGAGACGCCTAACTATGGCTACACCTTC. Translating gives CASSKTGTETPNYGYTF.

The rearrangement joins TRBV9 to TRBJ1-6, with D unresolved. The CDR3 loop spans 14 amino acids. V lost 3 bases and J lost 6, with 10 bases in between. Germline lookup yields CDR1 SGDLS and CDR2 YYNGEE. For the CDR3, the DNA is TGTGCCAGCAGCGACGGGAACCCTAATTCACCCCTCCACTTT. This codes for CASSDGNPNSPLHF.

CDR3 loop: CASSQVVVGNQPQHF. DNA of the CDR3: TGCGCCAGCAGCCAAGTGGTGGTGGGCAATCAGCCCCAGCATTTT. The chain links TRBV4-1 to TRBJ1-5; D gene uncertain. Trimming removed 1 base from V and 2 bases from J, with 9 bases in between. Germline V lookup: CDR1 MGHRA, CDR2 YSYEKL. The CDR3 runs 15 residues.

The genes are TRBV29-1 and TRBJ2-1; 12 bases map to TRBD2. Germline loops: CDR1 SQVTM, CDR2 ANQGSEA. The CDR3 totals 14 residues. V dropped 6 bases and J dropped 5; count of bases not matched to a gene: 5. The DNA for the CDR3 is TGCAGCGTCCGTCGGACTAGCGGGGACAATGAGCAGTTCTTC. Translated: CSVRRTSGDNEQFF.

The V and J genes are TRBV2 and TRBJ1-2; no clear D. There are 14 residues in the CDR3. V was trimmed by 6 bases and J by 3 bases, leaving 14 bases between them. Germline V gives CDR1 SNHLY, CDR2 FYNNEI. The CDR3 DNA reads TGTGCCAGCAGGCCTGATCCCCTTTACTATGGCTACACCTTC. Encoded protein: CASRPDPLYYGYTF.

The CDR3 reads CASSLAGADNEQFF. The CDR3 DNA sequence: TGTGCCAGCAGCTTGGCAGGGGCCGACAATGAGCAGTTCTTC. The chain carries TRBV7-3 and TRBJ2-1; D may be TRBD1 (6 bases). Trimming pared 3 bases from V and 5 bases from J, leaving 11 bases between. Germline V gene lookup returns CDR1 SGHTA and CDR2 FQGTGA. There are 14 residues in the CDR3. Based on the CDR3 plus reference TRBV7-3 and TRBJ2-1, the full variable domain is GAGVSQTPSNKVTEKGKYVELRCDPISGHTALYWYRQSLGQGPEFLIYFQGTGAADDSGLPNDRFFAVRPEGSVSTLKIQRTERGDSAVYLCASSLAGADNEQFFGPGTRLTVL.

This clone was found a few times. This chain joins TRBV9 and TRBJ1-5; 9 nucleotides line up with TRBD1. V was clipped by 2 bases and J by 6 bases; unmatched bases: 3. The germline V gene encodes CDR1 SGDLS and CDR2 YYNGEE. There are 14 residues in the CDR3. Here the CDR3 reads CASSVGQGSQPQHF. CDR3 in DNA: TGTGCCAGCAGCGTTGGACAGGGGAGTCAGCCCCAGCATTTT.

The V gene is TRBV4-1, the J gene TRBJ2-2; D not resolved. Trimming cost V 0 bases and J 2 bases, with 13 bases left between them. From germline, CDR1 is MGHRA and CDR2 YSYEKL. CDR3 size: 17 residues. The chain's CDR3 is CASSQDPPDFNTGELFF. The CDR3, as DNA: TGCGCCAGCAGCCAAGATCCCCCTGACTTTAACACCGGGGAGCTGTTTTTT.

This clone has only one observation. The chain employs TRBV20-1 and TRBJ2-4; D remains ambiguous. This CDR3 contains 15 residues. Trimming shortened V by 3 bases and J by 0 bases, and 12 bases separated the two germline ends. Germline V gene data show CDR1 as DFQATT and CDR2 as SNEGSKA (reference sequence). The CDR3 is CSASPPLIAKNIQYF. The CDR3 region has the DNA TGCAGTGCTAGTCCCCCTCTCATAGCCAAAAACATTCAGTACTTC.

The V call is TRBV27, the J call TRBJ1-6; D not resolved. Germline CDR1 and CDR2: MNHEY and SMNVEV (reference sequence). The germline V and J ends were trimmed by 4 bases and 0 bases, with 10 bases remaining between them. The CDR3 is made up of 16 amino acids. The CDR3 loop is CASSSDGLSYNSPLHF. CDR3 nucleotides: TGTGCCAGCAGTTCCGATGGGCTCTCCTATAATTCACCCCTCCACTTT.